This TCR beta chain was recorded in a study of blood T cell repertoires in COVID-19. Whole-study context: There were acute and convalescent COVID-19 samples, and they came from the United States, Italy and Spain.

Participant reports of clinical history set cohort assignment. In the study's own analysis: Researchers report that nucleated cell counts were estimated from reference gene primer amplification. Here immunoSEQ multiplex PCR was the method, and the copy in TCRdb shows in-frame clones only, minus some. V, J and clone size derive from that table, while D and trimming were established from the DNA sequence. The repertoire holds 120,000 to 150,000 clones, with roughly 90% as singletons. Germline loops: CDR1 MNHEY, CDR2 SMNVEV (reference sequence). The V and J ends lost 8 bases and 2 bases respectively, with 10 bases between them. This CDR3 spans 13 amino acids.

The chain is built from TRBV27 and TRBJ1-5; D might be TRBD1 (5 bases). The specimen sequenced was PBMCs or T cells enriched from blood (not recorded which). The sequence was collected from a woman aged 25-40 years with acute COVID-19. The CDR3 loop is CASGGYGNQPQHF. The CDR3 nucleotides are TGTGCCAGCGGGGGGTATGGCAATCAGCCCCAGCATTTT.